The clone carrying this T cell receptor (beta chain) has a single count. Its specificity is not known. Primers: 60 Vbeta forward and 13 Jbeta reverse. Sequencing was performed with immunoSEQ multiplex PCR; in TCRdb, only in-frame clones are kept and a portion is missing. The sample records under 250,000 clones, around 77% being singletons. Unrecorded immune exposures were likely, despite nominal health at sampling. In germline, CDR1 is MNHEY, CDR2 SVGAGI. The CDR3 length is 14 residues. This entry comes from a study of cytomegalovirus exposure and HLA in healthy donors. Study-wide results and caveats: There were some public TCRs occurring in many donors, but most TCR sequences were rare.

The V gene is TRBV6-5, the J gene TRBJ2-5; 8 nucleotides agree with TRBD2. The better agreement between TRBJ2-7 and the DNA end casts doubt on the J call. The sequenced material came from PBMCs. This receptor was taken from a woman in her thirties in good health and CMV-seronegative. CDR3 sequence: CASSHSGKFHEQYF. Written as DNA, the CDR3 is TGTGCCAGCAGCCATAGCGGGAAGTTCCACGAGCAGTACTTC.